These 9 T cell receptor beta chains came from one sample sequenced in a study of T cell responses to AZD1222 COVID-19 vaccine. The table came from immunoSEQ multiplex PCR; TCRdb's copy has only in-frame clones and leaves some out. The sample lists 90,000 to 120,000 clones, about nine tenths occurring once. The sequences come from peripheral blood, collected 28 days after the second dose of the MenACWY control vaccine. The receptors stem from an adult who received the MenACWY meningococcal vaccine as a control.

The V call is TRBV21-1, the J call TRBJ2-1. TRBV21-1 is a recognized pseudogene. The CDR3 is 13 amino acids. The CDR3 DNA follows: TGTGCCAGCAGCAAAGTCAGGGACCATGAGCAGTTCTTC. Encoded protein: CASSKVRDHEQFF.

V is TRBV4-3 and J is TRBJ2-5; tentatively, D is TRBD1 (6 bases). V shed 1 base and J shed 5 bases, with 14 bases lying between them. The germline CDR1 and CDR2 sequences are LGHNA and YSLEER. The CDR3 length is 15 residues. CDR3 bases: TGCGCCAGCAGCCAAGCCACAGGGTTTGGGGAGACCCAGTACTTC. This encodes CASSQATGFGETQYF.

The chain recombines TRBV7-2 with TRBJ2-7, with TRBD2 matching over 7 bases. CDR3 length equals 15 residues. V lost 5 bases and J lost 5; bases outside the gene matches: 12. Germline-derived CDR1 and CDR2 are SGHTA and FQGNSA. The CDR3 region has the DNA TGTGCCAGCAGCCCCATCGGGACTAAGGTGGACGAGCAGTACTTC. Its protein product is CASSPIGTKVDEQYF.

This chain joins TRBV7-2 and TRBJ2-3; TRBD2 matches at 8 bases. After removal of 1 base from V and 4 bases from J, the junction contained 4 bases not matched to a gene. Germline lookup yields CDR1 SGHTA and CDR2 FQGNSA. This CDR3 region has 15 residues. In DNA, the CDR3 is TGTGCCAGCAGCTTAGTCGGGGGGGCGGCAGATACGCAGTATTTT. Its translation: CASSLVGGAADTQYF.

This sequence joins TRBV3-1 (or the pseudogene TRBV3-2) and TRBJ1-2, with 7 bases fitting TRBD1. V shed 0 bases, J shed 6 bases, and the junction held 7 bases outside the gene matches. CDR1 and CDR2 (germline): LGHDT, YNNKEL (reference sequence). The CDR3 length is 15 residues. CDR3 region: CASSQDPDRADGYTF. The CDR3 DNA sequence: TGTGCCAGCAGCCAAGACCCTGACAGGGCGGATGGCTACACCTTC.

V gene TRBV15 combines with J gene TRBJ1-5, with 10 bases matching TRBD1. The CDR3 covers 21 residues. With 0 bases clipped from V and 2 bases from J, the junction kept 16 bases outside the gene matches. Germline V gene lookup returns CDR1 LNHNV and CDR2 YYDKDF (reference sequence). The CDR3 protein is CATSRDEWGQGNYRGNQPQHF. The CDR3 nucleotides read TGTGCCACCAGCAGAGATGAATGGGGACAGGGGAATTATAGAGGCAATCAGCCCCAGCATTTT. The full variable domain, completed using reference TRBV15 and TRBJ1-5, is DAMVIQNPRYQVTQFGKPVTLSCSQTLNHNVMYWYQQKSSQAPKLLFHYYDKDFNNEADTPDNFQSRRPNTSFCFLDIRSPGLGDTAMYLCATSRDEWGQGNYRGNQPQHFGDGTRLSIL.

As DNA, the CDR3 is TGTGCCAGCAGCTTAGGCCTTTGGACAGGGAAGGATGAGCAGTTCTTC. Amino acids: CASSLGLWTGKDEQFF. This chain joins TRBV13 and TRBJ2-1, with 8 bases that match TRBD1. The V segment lost 0 bases and the J segment 8 bases; nucleotides outside the gene matches: 9. CDR1 is PRHDT, CDR2 FYEKMQ, per germline (reference sequence). The CDR3 consists of 16 residues.

The gene calls are TRBV19 and TRBJ2-7; a possible D gene is TRBD2 (6 bases). The CDR3 is made up of 13 amino acids. Trimming took 5 bases from V and 5 from J, leaving 13 bases between them. Germline-derived CDR1 and CDR2 are LNHDA and SQIVND (reference sequence). CDR3 protein: CASSGRGLHEQYF. Here the CDR3 DNA reads TGTGCCAGTAGTGGCCGGGGACTCCACGAGCAGTACTTC.

The chain is built from TRBV9 and TRBJ2-1; TRBD2 aligns across 7 bases. Trimming took 0 bases from V and 6 from J; bases not matched to a gene: 3. This CDR3 region has 14 residues. CDR1 and CDR2 from the germline V gene are SGDLS and YYNGEE. CDR3 sequence (DNA): TGTGCCAGCAGCGTAGCTAGCGGCGCCAATGAGCAGTTCTTC. Translated: CASSVASGANEQFF.